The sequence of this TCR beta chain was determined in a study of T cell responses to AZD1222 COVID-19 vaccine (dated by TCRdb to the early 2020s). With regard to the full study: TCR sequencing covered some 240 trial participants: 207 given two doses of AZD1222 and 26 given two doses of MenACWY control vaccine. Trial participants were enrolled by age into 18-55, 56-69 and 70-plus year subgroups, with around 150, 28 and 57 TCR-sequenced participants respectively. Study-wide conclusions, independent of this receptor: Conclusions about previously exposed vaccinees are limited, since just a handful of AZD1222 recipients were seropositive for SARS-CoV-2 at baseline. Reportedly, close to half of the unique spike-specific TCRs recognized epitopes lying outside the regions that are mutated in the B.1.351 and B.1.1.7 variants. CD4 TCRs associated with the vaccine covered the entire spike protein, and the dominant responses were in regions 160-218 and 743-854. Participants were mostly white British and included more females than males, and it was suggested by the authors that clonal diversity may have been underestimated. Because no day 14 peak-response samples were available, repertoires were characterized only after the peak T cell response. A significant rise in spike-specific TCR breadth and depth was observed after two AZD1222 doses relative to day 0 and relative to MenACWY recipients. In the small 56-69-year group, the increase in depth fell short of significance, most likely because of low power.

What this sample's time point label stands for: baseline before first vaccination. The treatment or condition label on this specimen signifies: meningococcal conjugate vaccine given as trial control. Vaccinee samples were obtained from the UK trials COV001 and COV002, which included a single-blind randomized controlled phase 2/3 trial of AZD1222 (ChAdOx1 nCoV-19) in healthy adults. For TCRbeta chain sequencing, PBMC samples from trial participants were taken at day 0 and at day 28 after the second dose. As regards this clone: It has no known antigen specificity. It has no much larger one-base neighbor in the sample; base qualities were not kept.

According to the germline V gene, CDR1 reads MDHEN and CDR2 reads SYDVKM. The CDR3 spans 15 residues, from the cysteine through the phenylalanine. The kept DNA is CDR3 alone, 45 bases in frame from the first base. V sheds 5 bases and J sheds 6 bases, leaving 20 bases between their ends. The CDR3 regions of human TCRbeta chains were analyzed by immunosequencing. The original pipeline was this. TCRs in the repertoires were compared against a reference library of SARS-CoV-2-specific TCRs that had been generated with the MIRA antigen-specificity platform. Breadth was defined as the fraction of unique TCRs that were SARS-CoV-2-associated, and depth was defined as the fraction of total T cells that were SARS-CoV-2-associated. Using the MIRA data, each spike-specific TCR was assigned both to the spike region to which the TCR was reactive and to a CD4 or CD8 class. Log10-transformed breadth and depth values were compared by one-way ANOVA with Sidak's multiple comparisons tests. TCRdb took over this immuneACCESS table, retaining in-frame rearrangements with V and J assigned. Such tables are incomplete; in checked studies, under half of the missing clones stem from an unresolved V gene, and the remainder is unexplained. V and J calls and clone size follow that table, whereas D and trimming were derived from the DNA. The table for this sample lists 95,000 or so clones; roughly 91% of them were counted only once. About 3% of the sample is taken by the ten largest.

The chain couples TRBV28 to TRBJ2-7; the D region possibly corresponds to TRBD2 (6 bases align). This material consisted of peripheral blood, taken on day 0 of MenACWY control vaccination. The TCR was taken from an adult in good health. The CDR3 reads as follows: CASSTSSAGEGEQYF. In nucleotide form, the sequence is TGTGCCAGCAGTACGTCTAGCGCCGGAGAGGGCGAGCAGTACTTC.